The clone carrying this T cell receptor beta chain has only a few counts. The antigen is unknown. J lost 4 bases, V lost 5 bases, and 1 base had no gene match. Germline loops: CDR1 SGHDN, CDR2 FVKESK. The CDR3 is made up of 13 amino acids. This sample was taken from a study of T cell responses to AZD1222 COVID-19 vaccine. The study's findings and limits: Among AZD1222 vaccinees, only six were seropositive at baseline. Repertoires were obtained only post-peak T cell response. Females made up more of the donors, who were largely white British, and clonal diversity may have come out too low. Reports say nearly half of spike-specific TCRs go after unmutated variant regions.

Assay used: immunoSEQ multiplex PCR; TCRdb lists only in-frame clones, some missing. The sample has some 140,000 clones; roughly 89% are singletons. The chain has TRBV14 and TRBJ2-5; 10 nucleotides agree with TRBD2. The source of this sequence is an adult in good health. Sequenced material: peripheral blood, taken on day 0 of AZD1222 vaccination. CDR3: CASSASGGETQYF. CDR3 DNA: TGTGCCAGCAGCGCTAGCGGGGGAGAGACCCAGTACTTC.